The T cell receptor beta chain described here comes from a study of Tregs in tolerant kidney transplant recipients. CDR1 SEHNR and CDR2 FQNEAQ come from the germline V gene (reference sequence). J was trimmed by 0 bases and V by 6 bases; bases with no gene match: 6. This CDR3 is built from 15 residues. Regarding this clone: Sequencing ends 3 residues short of the CDR3 end; the germline J gene provides the rest.

TCRdb's table, derived via immunoSEQ multiplex PCR, lists solely in-frame clones and lacks some. Here the sample table reports about 52,000 clones. The receptor was isolated from a human donor who received a combined kidney and bone marrow transplant. J is TRBJ2-7 and V is TRBV7-9; 9 bases match TRBD1. The sequencing here drew on CD4+ T cells from blood, taken before the transplant. The CDR3 protein is CASRLDRGSSYEQYF. The sequenced CDR3 bases are TGTGCCAGCAGGCTAGACAGGGGGAGCTCCTACGAG.